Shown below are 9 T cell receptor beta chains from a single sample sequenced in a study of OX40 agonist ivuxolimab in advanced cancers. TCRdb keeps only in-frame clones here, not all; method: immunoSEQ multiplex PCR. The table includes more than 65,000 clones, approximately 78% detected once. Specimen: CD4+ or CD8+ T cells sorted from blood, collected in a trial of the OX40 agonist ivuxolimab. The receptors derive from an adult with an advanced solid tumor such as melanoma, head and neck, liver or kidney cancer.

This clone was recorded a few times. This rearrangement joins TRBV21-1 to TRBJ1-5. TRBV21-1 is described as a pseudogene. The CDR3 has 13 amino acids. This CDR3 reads CASSNEGNQPQHF. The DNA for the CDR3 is TGTGCCAGCAGCAATGAAGGCAATCAGCCCCAGCATTTT.

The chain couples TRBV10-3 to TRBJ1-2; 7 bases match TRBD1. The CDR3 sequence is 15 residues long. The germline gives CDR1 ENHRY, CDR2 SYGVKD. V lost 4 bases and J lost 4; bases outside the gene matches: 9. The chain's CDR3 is CAISVRDSDFYGYTF. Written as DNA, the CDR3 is TGTGCCATCAGTGTCCGGGACAGCGATTTCTATGGCTACACCTTC.

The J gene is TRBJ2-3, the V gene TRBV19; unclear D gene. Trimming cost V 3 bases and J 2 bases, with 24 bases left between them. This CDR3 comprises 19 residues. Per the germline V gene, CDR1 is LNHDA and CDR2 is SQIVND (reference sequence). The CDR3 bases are TGTGCCAGTAGTATGGCCCAAACACGCGGACGCCTATCCACAGATACGCAGTATTTT. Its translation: CASSMAQTRGRLSTDTQYF.

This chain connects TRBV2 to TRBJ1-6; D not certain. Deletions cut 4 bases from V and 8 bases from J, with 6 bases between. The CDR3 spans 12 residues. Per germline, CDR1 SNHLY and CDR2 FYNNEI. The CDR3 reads CASSVGYSPLHF. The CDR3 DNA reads TGTGCCAGCAGTGTCGGATATTCACCCCTCCACTTT.

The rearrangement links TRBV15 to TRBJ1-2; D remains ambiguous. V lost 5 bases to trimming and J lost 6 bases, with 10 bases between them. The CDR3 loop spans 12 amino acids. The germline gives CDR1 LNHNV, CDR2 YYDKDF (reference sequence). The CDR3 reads CATSQIRNGYTF. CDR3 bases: TGTGCCACCAGCCAGATTCGCAATGGCTACACCTTC.

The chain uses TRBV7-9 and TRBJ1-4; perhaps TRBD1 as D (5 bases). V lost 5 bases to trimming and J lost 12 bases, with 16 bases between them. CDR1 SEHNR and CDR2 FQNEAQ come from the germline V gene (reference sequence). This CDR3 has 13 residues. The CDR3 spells CASSAPGRGELFF. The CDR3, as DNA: TGTGCCAGCAGCGCCCCAGGGCGGGGGGAACTGTTTTTT.

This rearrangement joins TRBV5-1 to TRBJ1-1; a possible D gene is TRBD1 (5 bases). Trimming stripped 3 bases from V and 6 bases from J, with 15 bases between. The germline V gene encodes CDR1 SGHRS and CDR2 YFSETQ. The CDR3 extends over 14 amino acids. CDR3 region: CASSYTGGSAEAFF. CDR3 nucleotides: TGCGCCAGCAGCTATACCGGGGGATCCGCTGAAGCTTTCTTT.

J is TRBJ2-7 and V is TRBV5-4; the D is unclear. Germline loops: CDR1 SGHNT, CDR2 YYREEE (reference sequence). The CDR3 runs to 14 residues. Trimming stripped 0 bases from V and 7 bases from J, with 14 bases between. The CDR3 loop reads CASSLAKSLEEQYF. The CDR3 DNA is TGTGCCAGCAGCTTGGCCAAAAGCTTAGAAGAGCAGTACTTC.

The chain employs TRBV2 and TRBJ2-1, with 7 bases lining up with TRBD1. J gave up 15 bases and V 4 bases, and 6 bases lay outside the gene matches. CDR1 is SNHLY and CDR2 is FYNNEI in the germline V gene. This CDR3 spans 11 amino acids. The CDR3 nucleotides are TGTGCCAGCAGTGGGGACAGTGTGTGGTTCTTC. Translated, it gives CASSGDSVWFF.